Following are 3 T cell receptor beta chains from one sample sequenced in a study of tumor and adjacent non-tumor tissue in lung cancer. No cell sorting was done before RNA was extracted from the tissue. The normal lung tissue was taken more than 3 cm from the tumor edge. Three rounds of nested PCR, following a modified ARM-PCR protocol, produced the TCRbeta library. TCRdb processed the multiplex PCR reads anew with MiXCR; each CDR3 protein has one entry. This sample has fewer than 100,000 distinct CDR3 sequences; about 77% occur once, and the top ten carry 20% to 25%. Sequences were obtained from distant non-tumor lung tissue. The origin of the receptors is a woman aged 45-65 years with non-small cell lung cancer.

In its sample, this clonotype was seen once. The chain recombines TRBV6-2 or TRBV6-3 with TRBJ2-1, with D maybe TRBD1 (5 bases). Germline CDR1 MNHEY, CDR2 SVGEGT. The length of the CDR3 is 13 residues. V lost 10 bases and J lost 8, with 18 bases in between. CDR3 loop: CAIRAHTGDEQFF. CDR3 bases: TGTGCCATCAGAGCTCACACAGGCGATGAGCAGTTCTTC.

In its sample, this clonotype was seen a few times. The gene calls are TRBV7-9 and TRBJ1-1; no clear D gene. The CDR3 sequence is 13 residues long. V lost 1 base and J 4 bases, leaving 7 bases between the germline ends. Germline CDR1 is SEHNR and CDR2 is FQNEAQ (reference sequence). The chain's CDR3 is CASSLEGTTEAFF. The CDR3 DNA follows: TGTGCCAGCAGCTTAGAGGGAACCACTGAAGCTTTCTTT. The variable domain in full, completed from reference TRBV7-9 and TRBJ1-1, reads DTGVSQNPRHKITKRGQNVTFRCDPISEHNRLYWYRQTLGQGPEFLTYFQNEAQLEKSRLLSDRFSAERPKGSFSTLEIQRTEQGDSAMYLCASSLEGTTEAFFGQGTRLTVV.

The chain combines TRBV12-1 with TRBJ1-2; no check of the table's D call, TRBD1, against the DNA was made. TRBV12-1 is tagged as a pseudogene. The CDR3 runs to 14 residues. The CDR3 sequence: CASSRLSGRGAYTF. In DNA form, the CDR3 reads TGTGCCAGCAGCCGGCTATCGGGGCGCGGTGCGTATACCTTC.